This passage covers 30 T cell receptor beta chains from one sample sequenced in a study of shared clonotypes between healthy human individuals. This table comes from immunoSEQ multiplex PCR, and its TCRdb copy is limited to in-frame clones, with some not included. Here the sample spans a few million clones, roughly 95% being singletons. Sequences were obtained from naive CD4+ T cells sorted from blood. Subset noted: CD45RA+ positively selected. All receptors come from a young man in good health.

This clone has only one observation. This chain uses TRBV19 with TRBJ2-1; D is unclear. This CDR3 spans 11 amino acids. Germline CDR1 reads LNHDA; CDR2 reads SQIVND (reference sequence). Trimming stripped 11 bases from V and 6 bases from J, with 11 bases between. In DNA form, the CDR3 reads TGTGCCTCTAAAACACGCAATGAGCAGTTCTTC. Its translation is CASKTRNEQFF. Filled out from reference TRBV19 and TRBJ2-1, the complete variable domain reads DGGITQSPKYLFRKEGQNVTLSCEQNLNHDAMYWYRQDPGQGLRLIYYSQIVNDFQKGDIAEGYSVSREKKESFPLTVTSAQKNPTAFYLCASKTRNEQFFGPGTRLTVL.

V gene TRBV6-1 combines with J gene TRBJ1-4, with 10 bases matching TRBD1. V was pared by 4 bases and J by 7 bases, with 18 bases of the junction left unmatched. This CDR3 has 19 amino acids. Germline V CDR1 and CDR2: MNHNS, SASEGT. The CDR3 loop is CASSGVVRDRGTLREKLFF. In DNA, the CDR3 is TGTGCCAGCAGTGGCGTCGTTCGGGACAGGGGAACATTGCGTGAAAAACTGTTTTTT.

The sample holds one count of this clone. The chain joins TRBV5-6 to TRBJ1-3; unclear D gene. The length of the CDR3 is 15 residues. The germline V gene has CDR1 SGHDT and CDR2 YYEEEE. V was cut by 1 base and J by 0 bases, with 8 bases left in between. The CDR3: CASSLPTGSGNTIYF. The CDR3 DNA is TGTGCCAGCAGCTTGCCGACCGGCTCTGGAAACACCATATATTTT.

A single count supports this clone. V is TRBV6-1 and J is TRBJ2-7, with 10 bases lining up with TRBD1. V trimming: 2 bases; J trimming: 3 bases; junction bases outside the gene matches: 4. This CDR3 has 15 residues. Looked up from germline, CDR1 is MNHNS and CDR2 is SASEGT. CDR3 in DNA: TGTGCCAGCAGTGAAAAGACAGGGGGCTTCTACGAGCAGTACTTC. It specifies CASSEKTGGFYEQYF.

The chain employs TRBV7-9 and TRBJ1-5; unclear D gene. The CDR3 loop spans 14 amino acids. Trimming took off 0 bases at V and 10 bases at J, with 13 bases between the two ends. Germline assignment: CDR1 SEHNR and CDR2 FQNEAQ (reference sequence). This CDR3 is CASSLAGEISPQHF. The CDR3 DNA sequence: TGTGCCAGCAGCTTAGCTGGGGAGATAAGCCCCCAGCATTTT.

V gene TRBV2 combines with J gene TRBJ1-2, with 8 positions matching TRBD1. The CDR3 sequence is 16 residues long. CDR1 and CDR2 from the germline V gene are SNHLY and FYNNEI. After removal of 5 bases from V and 5 bases from J, the junction contained 13 bases not matched to a gene. CDR3 loop: CASSLLGQGVRYGYTF. CDR3 nucleotides: TGTGCCAGCAGTTTACTAGGACAGGGAGTTAGGTATGGCTACACCTTC.

The V and J genes are TRBV6-1 and TRBJ1-3, with a tentative D call TRBD1 (6 bases). CDR1 MNHNS and CDR2 SASEGT come from the germline V gene. There are 13 residues in the CDR3. Trimming cost V 10 bases and J 0 bases, with 10 bases left between them. The CDR3 nucleotides read TGTGCCACCGGGACAAACTCTGGAAACACCATATATTTT. Protein sequence: CATGTNSGNTIYF.

The chain couples TRBV14 to TRBJ1-2; no clear D. The CDR3 has 13 amino acids. Trimming cost V 1 base and J 3 bases, with 6 bases left between them. The germline V gene has CDR1 SGHDN and CDR2 FVKESK. CDR3 in DNA: TGTGCCAGCAGCCAAGGGACGGACTATGGCTACACCTTC. Encoded protein: CASSQGTDYGYTF.

Note on this clone: The same CDR3 arises from other DNA sequences in this sample as well. In nucleotides, the CDR3 is TGTGCCAGCAGGAGGGACAGCATGAACACTGAAGCTTTCTTT. It is translated as CASRRDSMNTEAFF. The chain combines TRBV6-5 with TRBJ1-1; 7 positions agree with TRBD1. The CDR3 is 14 residues long. Germline CDR1 MNHEY, CDR2 SVGAGI. The V and J ends lost 6 bases and 0 bases, in that order; junction bases with no gene match: 4.

In the case of this clone: Relative to the germline gene, one junction end is altered; a read error may explain this. The chain links TRBV6-1 to TRBJ1-2; D gene unclear. There are 12 residues in the CDR3. Looked up from germline, CDR1 is MNHNS and CDR2 is SASEGT. CDR3 sequence reads: CASSEYVVGLFF. CDR3 nucleotide sequence: TGTGCCAGCAGTGAGTACGTGGTAGGTCTCTTCTTC.

This chain connects TRBV14 to TRBJ1-6, with D possibly TRBD1 on 5 matching bases. The V gene's germline CDR1 is SGHDN and CDR2 FVKESK. V was clipped by 4 bases and J by 9 bases, with 16 bases between them. The length of the CDR3 is 15 residues. CDR3 in amino acids: CASSLTAGGGSPLHF. CDR3 coding DNA: TGTGCCAGCAGCCTGACAGCCGGGGGGGGTTCACCCCTCCACTTT.

The V gene is TRBV5-1, the J gene TRBJ2-7; D ambiguous. Germline lookup yields CDR1 SGHRS and CDR2 YFSETQ. The germline V and J ends were trimmed by 5 bases and 7 bases, with 19 bases remaining between them. The CDR3 length is 14 residues. The CDR3 nucleotides are TGCGCCAGCAGTCGTGACGGGCCTCAAAATGAGCAGTACTTC. As protein: CASSRDGPQNEQYF.

The rearrangement joins TRBV5-1 to TRBJ1-6; D gene unclear. The germline gives CDR1 SGHRS, CDR2 YFSETQ. The CDR3 sequence is 10 residues long. The germline V and J ends were trimmed by 8 bases and 10 bases, with 7 bases remaining between them. Here the CDR3 DNA reads TGCGCCAGGACTGAGTCACCCCTCCACTTT. It translates to CARTESPLHF.

The chain employs TRBV11-2 and TRBJ2-1; 7 positions agree with TRBD2. The CDR3 covers 17 residues. Trimming removed 5 bases from V and 8 bases from J; junction bases left unmatched: 18. Germline values: CDR1 SGHAT, CDR2 FQNNGV. The CDR3 sequence: CASSQRLTSTYVDEQFF. The CDR3 region has the DNA TGTGCCAGCAGCCAGAGACTGACTAGCACATACGTTGATGAGCAGTTCTTC.

This chain links TRBV28 with TRBJ1-2; D is perhaps TRBD1 (5 bases). This CDR3 region has 15 residues. V lost 8 bases to trimming and J lost 3 bases, with 19 bases between them. The germline CDR1 and CDR2 sequences are MDHEN and SYDVKM. Here the CDR3 DNA reads TGTGCCAGCCTGGGGGAATCCTTGGCTTACTATGGCTACACCTTC. Translation gives CASLGESLAYYGYTF.

V gene TRBV12-5 combines with J gene TRBJ1-2; TRBD1 matches at 10 bases. Germline V gene data show CDR1 as LGHNT and CDR2 as FRNRAP. The J segment lost 4 bases and the V segment lost 5 bases, leaving 7 bases of the junction unmatched. The CDR3 runs 15 residues. The CDR3 here is CASGPGQGDGYGYTF. The CDR3 bases are TGTGCTAGTGGTCCCGGACAGGGGGACGGCTATGGCTACACCTTC.

The chain is built from TRBV28 and TRBJ1-2; D is uncertain. Germline loops: CDR1 MDHEN, CDR2 SYDVKM. The CDR3 totals 12 residues. Trimming removed 3 bases at V and 5 bases at J, with 7 bases between. The CDR3 nucleotides read TGTGCCAGCAGTTTTCGGCAGTATGGCTACACCTTC. Translating it yields CASSFRQYGYTF.

The V gene is TRBV25-1, the J gene TRBJ2-1, with a possible D match to TRBD1 (5 bases). V dropped 4 bases and J dropped 6 bases, with 10 bases sitting between them. This CDR3 spans 13 amino acids. Germline V gene lookup returns CDR1 MGHDK and CDR2 SYGVNS. CDR3 residues: CASSVSRVNEQFF. The DNA for the CDR3 is TGTGCCAGCAGTGTATCCAGGGTCAATGAGCAGTTCTTC.

This clone was found once. The chain joins TRBV6-6 to TRBJ1-2, with 7 bases aligning to TRBD1. Germline V gene data show CDR1 as MNHNY and CDR2 as SVGAGI (reference sequence). V shed 4 bases and J 4 bases; nucleotides not matched to a gene: 3. The length of the CDR3 is 13 residues. CDR3 amino acids: CASSSGTVYGYTF. Here the CDR3 DNA reads TGTGCCAGCAGTTCCGGGACAGTCTATGGCTACACCTTC.

The gene calls are TRBV11-2 and TRBJ2-4, with 7 nucleotides matching TRBD1. CDR1 and CDR2 from the germline V gene are SGHAT and FQNNGV. V was clipped by 1 base and J by 3 bases; unmatched bases: 0. The CDR3 spans 14 residues. CDR3 in DNA: TGTGCCAGCAGCTTAGCAGGGGGCAAAAACATTCAGTACTTC. The encoded protein is CASSLAGGKNIQYF.

V gene TRBV7-3 combines with J gene TRBJ2-7; D is perhaps TRBD2 (5 bases). This CDR3 is built from 13 residues. Germline-derived CDR1 and CDR2 are SGHTA and FQGTGA. The ends were cut back, 6 bases at V and 2 bases at J, with 11 bases in the middle. The DNA for the CDR3 is TGTGCCAGCAGGTTGAACGGGGCCTACGAGCAGTACTTC. Translated, it gives CASRLNGAYEQYF.

V is TRBV7-8 and J is TRBJ2-7; 13 bases map to TRBD2. Per germline, CDR1 SGHVS and CDR2 FQNEAQ. V lost 5 bases to trimming and J lost 6 bases; unmatched junction nucleotides: 4. This CDR3 has 14 amino acids. The CDR3 region is CASSPGLAGLEQYF. The CDR3 nucleotides read TGTGCCAGCAGCCCGGGACTAGCGGGACTCGAGCAGTACTTC.

The chain employs TRBV9 and TRBJ2-5; 9 bases align to TRBD2. V was clipped by 1 base and J by 5 bases; unmatched bases: 9. CDR3 length equals 16 residues. Germline V CDR1 and CDR2: SGDLS, YYNGEE. This CDR3 is CASSVLSGSPQETQYF. The CDR3 coding sequence is TGTGCCAGCAGCGTACTTAGCGGGAGCCCCCAGGAGACCCAGTACTTC. The full variable domain, with the rest looked up from reference TRBV9 and TRBJ2-5, is DSGVTQTPKHLITATGQRVTLRCSPRSGDLSVYWYQQSLDQGLQFLIQYYNGEERAKGNILERFSAQQFPDLHSELNLSSLELGDSALYFCASSVLSGSPQETQYFGPGTRLLVL.

V gene TRBV21-1 combines with J gene TRBJ2-5; the table's D gene call, TRBD2, was not cross checked with the DNA. TRBV21-1 is described as a pseudogene. This CDR3 comprises 16 residues. The CDR3 loop is CASILGSGTRQETQYF. The CDR3 region has the DNA TGTGCCAGCATCCTAGGGAGCGGGACAAGACAAGAGACCCAGTACTTC.

The rearrangement joins TRBV5-1 to TRBJ2-5, with TRBD2 identical over 15 bases. CDR1 is SGHRS, CDR2 YFSETQ, per germline. The ends lost 4 bases at V and 4 bases at J; junction bases unmatched: 5. This CDR3 spans 16 amino acids. The CDR3 spells CASSAGLAGGGETQYF. The CDR3 coding sequence is TGCGCCAGCAGCGCGGGACTAGCGGGGGGCGGAGAGACCCAGTACTTC.

This clone was found once. This rearrangement joins TRBV7-9 to TRBJ2-2; TRBD2 aligns across 13 bases. With V trimmed by 5 bases and J by 5 bases, 11 bases remained unmatched. Germline V gene sequence: CDR1 SEHNR, CDR2 FQNEAQ (reference sequence). This CDR3 contains 18 residues. In DNA form, the CDR3 reads TGTGCCAGCAGCCCCAGGACTAGCGGGAGCGGCGGAACCGGGGAGCTGTTTTTT. Amino acids: CASSPRTSGSGGTGELFF.

V gene TRBV7-2 combines with J gene TRBJ1-2; 11 bases are shared with TRBD1. Germline loops: CDR1 SGHTA, CDR2 FQGNSA. The CDR3 is 17 amino acids. V was clipped by 1 base and J by 2 bases; unmatched bases: 6. The CDR3 sequence: CASSLGTGGNRNYGYTF. The DNA for the CDR3 is TGTGCCAGCAGCTTAGGGACAGGGGGCAACCGAAACTATGGCTACACCTTC.

This chain uses TRBV6-5 with TRBJ1-2, with D unclear. Germline-derived CDR1 and CDR2 are MNHEY and SVGAGI. Trimming pared 5 bases from V and 8 bases from J, leaving 15 bases between. There are 13 residues in the CDR3. The CDR3 DNA follows: TGTGCCAGCAGTCAAAGGACGGCCGAAGGCTACACCTTC. Translating it yields CASSQRTAEGYTF.

The chain is built from TRBV5-1 and TRBJ2-7, with D perhaps TRBD1 or TRBD2 (6 bases each). This CDR3 contains 14 residues. CDR1 is SGHRS, CDR2 YFSETQ, per germline. The germline V and J ends were trimmed by 4 bases and 0 bases, with 11 bases remaining between them. CDR3 nucleotide sequence: TGCGCCAGCAGCCGCGGGGACATCTCCTACGAGCAGTACTTC. Translated, it gives CASSRGDISYEQYF.

The J gene is TRBJ1-2, the V gene TRBV6-1; 8 positions agree with TRBD1. Germline loops: CDR1 MNHNS, CDR2 SASEGT. V lost 4 bases to trimming and J lost 7 bases; unmatched junction nucleotides: 11. The CDR3 has 15 residues. CDR3 sequence: CASSGPGQVVSGYTF. For the CDR3, the DNA is TGTGCCAGCAGTGGCCCGGGACAGGTTGTTTCTGGCTACACCTTC.